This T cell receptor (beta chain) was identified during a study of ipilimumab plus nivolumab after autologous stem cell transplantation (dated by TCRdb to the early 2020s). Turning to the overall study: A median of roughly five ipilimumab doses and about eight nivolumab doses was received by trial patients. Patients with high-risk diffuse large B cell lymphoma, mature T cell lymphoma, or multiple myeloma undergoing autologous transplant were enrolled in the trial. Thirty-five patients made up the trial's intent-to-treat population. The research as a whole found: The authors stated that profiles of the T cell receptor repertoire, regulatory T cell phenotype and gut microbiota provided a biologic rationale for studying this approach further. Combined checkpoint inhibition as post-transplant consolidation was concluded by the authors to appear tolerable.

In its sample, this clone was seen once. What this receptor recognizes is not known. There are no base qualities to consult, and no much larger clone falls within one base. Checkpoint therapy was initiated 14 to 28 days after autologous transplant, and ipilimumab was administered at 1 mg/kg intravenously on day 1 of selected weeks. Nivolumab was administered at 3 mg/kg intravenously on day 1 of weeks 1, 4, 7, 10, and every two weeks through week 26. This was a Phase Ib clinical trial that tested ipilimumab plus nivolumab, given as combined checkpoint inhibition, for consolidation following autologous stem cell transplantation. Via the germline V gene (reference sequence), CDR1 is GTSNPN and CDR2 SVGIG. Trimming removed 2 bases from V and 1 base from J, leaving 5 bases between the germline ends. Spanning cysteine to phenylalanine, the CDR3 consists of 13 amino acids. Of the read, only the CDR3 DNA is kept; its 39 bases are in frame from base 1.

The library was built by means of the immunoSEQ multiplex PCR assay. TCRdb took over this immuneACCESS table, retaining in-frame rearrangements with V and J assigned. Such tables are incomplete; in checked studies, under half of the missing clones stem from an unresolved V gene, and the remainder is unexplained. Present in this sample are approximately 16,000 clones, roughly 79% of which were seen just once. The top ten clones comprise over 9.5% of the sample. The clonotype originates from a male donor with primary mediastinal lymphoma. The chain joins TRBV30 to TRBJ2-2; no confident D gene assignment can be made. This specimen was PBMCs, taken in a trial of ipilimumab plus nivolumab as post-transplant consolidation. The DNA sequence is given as TGTGCCTGGAGTCGGCGGAACACCGGGGAGCTGTTTTTT. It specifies CAWSRRNTGELFF.